This T cell receptor beta chain was sequenced in a study of blood T cell repertoires in COVID-19. The age range of participants was 18 to 89 years, with residence in about two dozen US areas. Researchers sorted participants into cohorts using their self-reported clinical history. The assay was immunoSEQ multiplex PCR, and TCRdb's table has in-frame clones only and misses some. In the table there are about 440,000 clones, about 92% of which are singletons. The sequence was collected from a man younger than 30 who had recovered from COVID-19. The sample comprised PBMCs or T cells enriched from blood (not recorded which).

This CDR3 reads CASVPGGTDTQYF. As DNA, the CDR3 is TGTGCCAGCGTCCCAGGGGGCACAGATACGCAGTATTTT. The rearrangement joins TRBV28 to TRBJ2-3; D may be TRBD1 (6 bases). V lost 8 bases and J lost 1, with 10 bases in between. Germline V gene lookup returns CDR1 MDHEN and CDR2 SYDVKM. The CDR3 sequence is 13 residues long.